What follows are 21 T cell receptor beta chains derived from one specimen sequenced in a study of cytomegalovirus exposure and HLA in healthy donors. Use of 60 Vbeta and 13 Jbeta primers characterized the PCR. Only in-frame clones appear in the TCRdb table, and some are missing; sequencing was by immunoSEQ multiplex PCR. The sample yields roughly 100,000 clones, approximately 85% seen once. The specimen sequenced was PBMCs. Receptors originate from a man under 40 in good health and CMV-seronegative.

The chain links TRBV4-1 to TRBJ2-1, with 9 bases identical to TRBD1. This CDR3 comprises 16 residues. Trimming cost V 0 bases and J 10 bases; bases outside gene matches: 10. The germline CDR1 and CDR2 sequences are MGHRA and YSYEKL. In DNA form, the CDR3 reads TGCGCCAGCAGCCAAGATTGGACAGGGGTCATCCACGAGCAGTTCTTC. Its translation: CASSQDWTGVIHEQFF.

The J gene is TRBJ1-3, the V gene TRBV5-6, with D perhaps TRBD1 (6 bases). The CDR3 spans 15 residues. V was clipped by 4 bases and J by 0 bases, with 11 bases between them. The germline gives CDR1 SGHDT, CDR2 YYEEEE. The CDR3 bases are TGTGCCAGCAGCCTCGGACAGTACTCTGGAAACACCATATATTTT. It specifies CASSLGQYSGNTIYF.

V gene TRBV27 combines with J gene TRBJ2-5, with TRBD1 matching over 8 bases. This CDR3 is built from 14 residues. Germline values: CDR1 MNHEY, CDR2 SMNVEV (reference sequence). V lost 8 bases to trimming and J lost 2 bases; unmatched junction nucleotides: 7. DNA of the CDR3: TGTGCCAGCGCCCACAGGGGGGTACAAGAGACCCAGTACTTC. This gives the protein CASAHRGVQETQYF.

A few counts support this clone. The chain joins TRBV29-1 to TRBJ2-5, with TRBD2 as a possible D gene (6 bases). The J call may be incorrect, as the DNA end agrees better with TRBJ2-7. Germline values: CDR1 SQVTM, CDR2 ANQGSEA. CDR3 size: 12 residues. The CDR3 is CSAGTRGDEQYF. The CDR3 coding sequence is TGCAGCGCAGGGACTCGTGGCGACGAGCAGTACTTC.

As for this clone: At one boundary the junction diverges from the germline segment, which might be a read error. This chain joins TRBV4-2 and TRBJ1-3; maybe TRBD1 (5 bases). CDR1 is LGHNA, CDR2 YNFKEQ, per germline. The CDR3 extends over 15 amino acids. CDR3 bases: TGTGCCAGCAGACCGGACACCTCCTCTGAAAACACCATATATTTT. Protein sequence: CASRPDTSSENTIYF.

The V and J genes are TRBV28 and TRBJ1-1; possible D gene TRBD1, 5 bases. The CDR3 consists of 14 residues. V lost 2 bases and J 7 bases, leaving 14 bases between the germline ends. CDR1 MDHEN and CDR2 SYDVKM come from the germline V gene. In DNA, the CDR3 is TGTGCCAGCAGTTTACCGGGGGGGGACTTTGAAGCTTTCTTT. It encodes CASSLPGGDFEAFF.

The chain carries TRBV28 and TRBJ1-1, with TRBD1 matching over 11 bases. CDR1 is MDHEN, CDR2 SYDVKM, per germline. The CDR3 length is 15 residues. V was pared by 4 bases and J by 10 bases, with 11 bases of the junction left unmatched. In nucleotides, the CDR3 is TGTGCCAGCAGTTCCCCCGGACAGGGGGCTAGTGGAGCTTTCTTT. As protein: CASSSPGQGASGAFF. Looking up the rest from reference TRBV28 and TRBJ1-1 gives the full variable domain: DVKVTQSSRYLVKRTGEKVFLECVQDMDHENMFWYRQDPGLGLRLIYFSYDVKMKEKGDIPEGYSVSREKKERFSLILESASTNQTSMYLCASSSPGQGASGAFFGQGTRLTVV.

The chain links TRBV5-4 to TRBJ2-7; the D gene is possibly TRBD1 (6 bases). The CDR3 extends over 16 amino acids. V lost 4 bases, J lost 0 bases, and 17 bases lay in between. From germline, CDR1 is SGHNT and CDR2 YYREEE (reference sequence). The CDR3 DNA sequence: TGTGCCAGCAGCCGTCCCGGGACACACTACTCCTACGAGCAGTACTTC. Its protein product is CASSRPGTHYSYEQYF.

The chain recombines TRBV7-8 with TRBJ1-2, with unresolved D. Trimming took off 0 bases at V and 5 bases at J, with 10 bases between the two ends. This CDR3 spans 14 amino acids. Germline values: CDR1 SGHVS, CDR2 FQNEAQ. The CDR3 loop reads CASSLAQAGYGYTF. The CDR3 DNA reads TGTGCCAGCAGCTTAGCGCAGGCAGGATATGGCTACACCTTC.

The chain has TRBV6-1 and TRBJ2-2; tentatively, D is TRBD1 (5 bases). CDR1 and CDR2 from the germline V gene are MNHNS and SASEGT. The CDR3 covers 14 residues. The V end was cut by 6 bases, the J end by 0 bases, with 8 bases between. The chain's CDR3 is CASSRAANTGELFF. Written as DNA, the CDR3 is TGTGCCAGCAGCAGGGCCGCGAACACCGGGGAGCTGTTTTTT.

This chain connects TRBV20-1 to TRBJ1-1, with D uncertain. Germline CDR1 is DFQATT and CDR2 is SNEGSKA (reference sequence). This CDR3 is 11 amino acids long. The V and J ends lost 6 bases and 4 bases respectively, with 9 bases between them. Written as DNA, the CDR3 is TGCAGTGCATTCCCGTCCACTGAAGCTTTCTTT. This translates into CSAFPSTEAFF.

The chain combines TRBV7-9 with TRBJ2-7; no firm D call. Germline V gene lookup returns CDR1 SEHNR and CDR2 FQNEAQ (reference sequence). Deletions cut 4 bases from V and 2 bases from J, with 3 bases between. The CDR3 totals 11 residues. The CDR3 nucleotides are TGTGCCAGCAGCTCCACCTACGAGCAGTACTTC. This gives the protein CASSSTYEQYF.

This clone has only one observation. This sequence joins TRBV19 and TRBJ1-1, with TRBD1 identical over 9 bases. CDR3 size: 17 residues. V was clipped by 5 bases and J by 6 bases; unmatched bases: 16. Germline lookup yields CDR1 LNHDA and CDR2 SQIVND (reference sequence). The CDR3 reads CASSLGQGTIKGSEAFF. CDR3 DNA sequence: TGTGCCAGTAGTCTCGGACAGGGGACAATAAAAGGTTCTGAAGCTTTCTTT.

The V and J genes are TRBV19 and TRBJ1-1; D uncertain. V was clipped by 6 bases and J by 8 bases, with 16 bases between them. The CDR3 has 13 residues. In germline, CDR1 is LNHDA, CDR2 SQIVND (reference sequence). The CDR3 sequence is CASRSGFGVEAFF. CDR3 DNA: TGTGCCAGTAGGTCAGGCTTTGGTGTGGAAGCTTTCTTT. Using reference TRBV19 and TRBJ1-1 for the parts outside the CDR3, the full variable domain is DGGITQSPKYLFRKEGQNVTLSCEQNLNHDAMYWYRQDPGQGLRLIYYSQIVNDFQKGDIAEGYSVSREKKESFPLTVTSAQKNPTAFYLCASRSGFGVEAFFGQGTRLTVV.

The rearrangement joins TRBV5-4 to TRBJ1-2; no reliable D call. V was cut by 0 bases and J by 5 bases, with 8 bases left in between. Germline lookup yields CDR1 SGHNT and CDR2 YYREEE (reference sequence). The CDR3 is 13 amino acids. CDR3 region: CASSLDGGYGYTF. The CDR3 DNA reads TGTGCCAGCAGCTTGGATGGCGGATATGGCTACACCTTC.

The chain couples TRBV29-1 to TRBJ1-1; D unclear. Trimming cost V 4 bases and J 1 base, with 10 bases left between them. CDR3 length: 13 amino acids. CDR1 SQVTM and CDR2 ANQGSEA come from the germline V gene. CDR3 nucleotides: TGCAGCGTTGGAGATTATAAGAACACTGAAGCTTTCTTT. It is translated as CSVGDYKNTEAFF.

This clone appeared a few times. V gene TRBV28 combines with J gene TRBJ1-2, with TRBD1 matching over 10 bases. The V and J ends lost 3 bases and 5 bases, in that order; junction bases with no gene match: 3. Germline-derived CDR1 and CDR2 are MDHEN and SYDVKM. This CDR3 is 14 amino acids long. CDR3 sequence: CASSLGTGVYGYTF. The DNA of the CDR3 is TGTGCCAGCAGTTTGGGGACAGGGGTTTATGGCTACACCTTC.

The chain is built from TRBV7-9 and TRBJ2-7; 7 nucleotides align to TRBD1. The CDR3 has 14 amino acids. Germline V gene sequence: CDR1 SEHNR, CDR2 FQNEAQ (reference sequence). J was trimmed by 2 bases and V by 2 bases; bases with no gene match: 3. The CDR3, as DNA: TGTGCCAGCAGCTTAAAGGACAGGACCTACGAGCAGTACTTC. Protein product: CASSLKDRTYEQYF.

This chain uses TRBV10-3 with TRBJ2-7; D possibly corresponds to TRBD2 (6 bases). CDR1 and CDR2 (germline): ENHRY, SYGVKD. The CDR3 sequence is 13 residues long. The germline V and J ends were trimmed by 5 bases and 3 bases, with 11 bases remaining between them. The DNA of the CDR3 is TGTGCCATCAGTTCGAGACTAGGCTACGAGCAGTACTTC. Protein: CAISSRLGYEQYF.

V and J are TRBV9 and TRBJ2-5, with TRBD2 matching over 13 bases. The CDR3 has 14 amino acids. Germline V gene lookup returns CDR1 SGDLS and CDR2 YYNGEE. V lost 4 bases to trimming and J lost 11 bases; unmatched junction nucleotides: 8. The CDR3 coding sequence is TGTGCCAGCAGCCCTGGGACTAGCGGGGTAGAGCAGTACTTC. Its protein product is CASSPGTSGVEQYF.

This rearrangement joins TRBV2 to TRBJ2-3; D is ambiguous. Germline V gene lookup returns CDR1 SNHLY and CDR2 FYNNEI. The ends were cut back, 4 bases at V and 1 base at J, with 9 bases in the middle. CDR3 length: 14 amino acids. Here the CDR3 reads CASSAPQGTDTQYF. The CDR3 nucleotides are TGTGCCAGCAGTGCTCCCCAGGGCACAGATACGCAGTATTTT.